These T cell receptor beta chains were read from a single sample in a study of T-cell reconstitution after alpha-beta-depleted transplantation in children. TCRdb reprocessed the PCR reads via MiXCR and lists one record per CDR3 protein. The table shows 900,000 or so distinct CDR3 sequences, with approximately 15% occurring only once. The specimen was PBMCs, mostly from graft donor cells, collected 360 days after TCRalphabeta/CD19-depleted stem cell transplant. The receptors stem from a male patient between 5 and 17 years old who had a stem cell transplant for acute lymphoblastic leukemia, so the T cells may come from the graft donor. Each CDR3 is given without its conserved first and last residue.

>TRBV3-1|TRBJ2-5
ASSQGDRGTQETQY
>TRBV7-3|TRBJ2-7
ASSLYPSGFSYEQY
>TRBV12-3/TRBV12-4|TRBJ2-3
ASSPGLRTDTQY
>TRBV6-1|TRBJ1-3
ASFHPTSGNTIY
>TRBV9|TRBJ2-1
ASSVAARLAGNNEQF
>TRBV10-3|TRBJ2-3
AISESILRGPDTQY
>TRBV11-1|TRBJ2-7
ASSSPRTSGNSLSYEQY
>TRBV9|TRBJ2-7
ASSVLAGDHEQY
>TRBV12-3/TRBV12-4|TRBJ2-1
ASSLRLLAGGMNEQF
>TRBV7-3|TRBJ2-3
ASFPGSVWRLRDTQY
>TRBV6-1|TRBJ2-7
ASSGRTASSYEQY
>TRBV3-1|TRBJ1-1
ASSPRDRGMNTEAF
>TRBV6-5|TRBJ2-2
ASSYPTGTSTGELF
>TRBV7-9|TRBJ2-3
ASSPLQGTDTQY
>TRBV27|TRBJ2-7
ASSGLAGSSYEQY
>TRBV9|TRBJ2-3
ASSVSTSGTYTDTQY
>TRBV7-9|TRBJ1-1
ASSFLLGANTEAF
>TRBV9|TRBJ2-2
ASSVGGGVRQGGELF
>TRBV5-1|TRBJ2-5
ASSMGQGETQY
>TRBV12-3/TRBV12-4|TRBJ2-2
ASRLPGLNTGELF
>TRBV7-3|TRBJ2-1
ASSSFYAGANGQF
>TRBV4-2|TRBJ2-4
ASSPAGAQNIQY
>TRBV29-1|TRBJ2-7
SVERRGGDRQSPYEQY
>TRBV9|TRBJ1-1
ASSVARDKNMNTEAF
>TRBV5-1|TRBJ1-2
ASSSQGLPAARGGYT
>TRBV6-5|TRBJ2-1
ASSSPLLAESYNEQF
>TRBV15|TRBJ1-5
ATSRDWGQGASNQPQH
>TRBV2|TRBJ2-7
AIRGDTSYEQY
>TRBV6-5|TRBJ2-1
ASSYAPGLASYNEQF
>TRBV4-1|TRBJ2-2
ASSHRGGTGELF
>TRBV5-1|TRBJ2-1
ASSFSGTGYNEQF
>TRBV15|TRBJ2-2
ATSRDNLVRGRGTGELF
>TRBV5-1|TRBJ2-7
ASRESQGRFYEQY
>TRBV20-1|TRBJ2-1
SAAAPAPIEQF
>TRBV2|TRBJ2-2
ASRGRDGTGELF
>TRBV20-1|TRBJ2-3
SATDRGRDTQY
>TRBV12-3/TRBV12-4|TRBJ2-7
ASRLREGLYEQY
>TRBV21-1|TRBJ1-1
ASPRMNTEAF
>TRBV20-1|TRBJ2-3
SAESTDTQY
>TRBV29-1|TRBJ1-1
SVVGAGGVTEAF
>TRBV3-1|TRBJ1-2
ASSQVNRVNYGYT
>TRBV3-1|TRBJ2-2
ASGRAGELF
>TRBV20-1|TRBJ2-7
SAGAAYEQY
>TRBV12-3/TRBV12-4|TRBJ2-5
ASSLDGQRAETQY
>TRBV12-3/TRBV12-4|TRBJ2-3
ASTTWGQGTDTQY
>TRBV10-3|TRBJ1-5
AISESYKNQPQH
>TRBV29-1|TRBJ2-5
SVLGGEDIASQY
>TRBV10-1|TRBJ2-4
ASSERFTGTTNIQY
>TRBV5-1|TRBJ1-4
ASSLGHTDEKLF